This TCR beta chain was identified during a study of blood T cell repertoires in COVID-19. The study counted Cohort 3 donors as recovered given two negative PCRs, clearance, or symptom resolution. Trimming stripped 3 bases from V and 5 bases from J, with 14 bases between. The CDR3 extends over 15 amino acids. CDR1 and CDR2 from the germline V gene are LNHDA and SQIVND (reference sequence). Sequencing used immunoSEQ multiplex PCR; TCRdb keeps in-frame clones, though not all of them. The table has a few hundred thousand clones, about nine tenths seen once; the top ten hold less than 3%. The origin of this receptor is a woman in her forties or fifties who had recovered from COVID-19. J is TRBJ2-1 and V is TRBV19, with a weak D call TRBD1 (6 bases). Input material: PBMCs or T cells enriched from blood (not recorded which). This CDR3 is CASSIWVTGNNEQFF. DNA of the CDR3: TGTGCCAGTAGTATTTGGGTGACAGGCAACAATGAGCAGTTCTTC.